This TCR beta chain appears in the sequencing data of a study of response to subunit inactivated influenza vaccine (dated by TCRdb to between 2017 and 2018). Regarding the research as a whole: Deep quantitative profiling of the T cell receptor repertoire was used in the study to follow responses to a trivalent subunit inactivated influenza vaccine.

Receptor libraries were prepared by RT-PCR. TCRdb shows the sequencer as Illumina HiSeq 2500. TCRdb took the public reads, trimmed them with fastp at Q25, ran MiXCR for clone calling and kept in-frame beta chains. Each entry is one CDR3 protein sequence, shown with its most common DNA and genes. The sample contains hundreds of thousands of distinct CDR3 sequences, about 10% of them found a single time. The ten largest clones take up roughly a tenth of the sample. The full study reports these points: It was suggested by the authors that each seasonal influenza vaccination may recruit only a limited number of new T cells.

A few counts support this clonotype. Its cognate antigen has yet to be identified. The input lacks base qualities; no much larger clone sits a single base away. This specimen consisted of PBMCs from blood, obtained on the day of vaccination. This receptor was obtained from a man aged 45 to 65 who received an inactivated influenza vaccine. Donor details come from another sample of the same person, matched by shared clones.

The nucleotide sequence is TGTGCCAGCAGTTTAGGGTCTTCCGGGGAGCTGTTTTTT. It encodes CASSLGSSGELFF. The V and J genes are TRBV12-3 or TRBV12-4 and TRBJ2-2; the D gene is not confidently resolved. The CDR3 starts with the cysteine, ends with the phenylalanine, and has 13 residues. Of the read, only the CDR3 DNA is kept; its 39 bases are in frame from base 1. Cut back by 1 base and 6 bases, the V and J ends lie 6 bases apart.